Listed here are 8 T cell receptor beta chains from one sample, sequenced in a study of beta chain features in type 1 diabetes. Since all of the isolated RNA was reverse transcribed, expressed TCRB transcripts were what got sequenced. Sequencing was performed with immunoSEQ multiplex PCR; in TCRdb, only in-frame clones are kept and a portion is missing. The sample shows more than 300,000 clones, about 12% of them seen only once. Study-level results: In all four CD4+ subsets, TCRB CDR3 length was significantly, moderately reduced in type 1 diabetes.

These receptors' antigens are unknown. The specimen sequenced was naive CD4+ T cells from blood. The source is a woman aged 18 to 35 with type 1 diabetes.

This clone occurred a few times. The genes are TRBV7-8 and TRBJ2-1, with 14 bases aligning to TRBD2. Germline V gives CDR1 SGHVS, CDR2 FQNEAQ. The CDR3 contains 16 residues. J gave up 6 bases and V 5 bases, and 6 bases lay outside the gene matches. The CDR3 nucleotides read TGTGCCAGCAGCGCCAGACTAGCGGGGGGGTCCAATGAGCAGTTCTTC. Translated, it gives CASSARLAGGSNEQFF.

This clone was seen more than once but under ten times. The J gene is TRBJ2-5, the V gene TRBV25-1; TRBD1 agrees at 11 bases. The J call is in doubt because the DNA end fits TRBJ2-7 better. The CDR3 covers 14 residues. From germline, CDR1 is MGHDK and CDR2 SYGVNS. In nucleotides, the CDR3 is TGTGCCAGCGCCGGACAGGGGGCCTCCTACGAGCAGTACTTC. This translates into CASAGQGASYEQYF.

The genes are TRBV4-2 and TRBJ2-3, with 7 nucleotides matching TRBD1. Trimming removed 3 bases from V and 2 bases from J; junction bases left unmatched: 2. The CDR3 sequence is 14 residues long. CDR1 and CDR2 from the germline V gene are LGHNA and YNFKEQ. CDR3 DNA: TGTGCCAGCAGCCACGGACAGGACACAGATACGCAGTATTTT. Protein: CASSHGQDTDTQYF.

The J gene is TRBJ1-1, the V gene TRBV2; D remains unclear. Germline V gene data show CDR1 as SNHLY and CDR2 as FYNNEI. The V and J ends lost 6 bases and 4 bases respectively, with 9 bases between them. The length of the CDR3 is 12 residues. CDR3 region: CASSAGSTEAFF. In nucleotides, the CDR3 is TGTGCCAGCAGCGCGGGGAGCACTGAAGCTTTCTTT.

This clone was observed a handful of times. The gene calls are TRBV7-2 and TRBJ2-5; 13 bases match TRBD2. V trimming: 5 bases; J trimming: 14 bases; junction bases outside the gene matches: 17. Germline V gives CDR1 SGHTA, CDR2 FQGNSA. The CDR3 has 16 residues. The CDR3: CASSPRSGLAGRPAYF. In DNA form, the CDR3 reads TGTGCCAGCAGCCCCCGATCGGGACTAGCGGGGAGGCCGGCCTACTTC.

This clone was observed a handful of times. The chain carries TRBV11-3 and TRBJ2-5, with D possibly matching TRBD1 (5 bases). V lost 3 bases and J 1 base, leaving 9 bases between the germline ends. The CDR3 runs to 14 residues. Per the germline V gene, CDR1 is SGHNT and CDR2 is YENEEA. The chain's CDR3 is CASSFVQGQETQYF. The CDR3 nucleotides are TGTGCCAGCAGCTTTGTGCAGGGCCAAGAGACCCAGTACTTC. The variable domain in full, completed from reference TRBV11-3 and TRBJ2-5, reads EAGVVQSPRYKIIEKKQPVAFWCNPISGHNTLYWYLQNLGQGPELLIRYENEEAVDDSQLPKDRFSAERLKGVDSTLKIQPAELGDSAVYLCASSFVQGQETQYFGPGTRLLVL.

The chain couples TRBV5-6 to TRBJ2-7, with 10 bases identical to TRBD2. Trimming cost V 0 bases and J 3 bases; bases outside gene matches: 6. CDR1 and CDR2 from the germline V gene are SGHDT and YYEEEE. The CDR3 totals 16 residues. The CDR3 coding sequence is TGTGCCAGCAGCTTGGAGGCTAGCGGGGGTTACTACGAGCAGTACTTC. Translated, it gives CASSLEASGGYYEQYF.

This clone was found a few times. The chain carries TRBV7-2 and TRBJ2-2; no clear D. Germline V gene data show CDR1 as SGHTA and CDR2 as FQGNSA. The CDR3 contains 13 residues. V was pared by 2 bases and J by 2 bases, with 3 bases between. The CDR3 spells CASSLLNTGELFF. CDR3 DNA: TGTGCCAGCAGCTTACTTAACACCGGGGAGCTGTTTTTT.